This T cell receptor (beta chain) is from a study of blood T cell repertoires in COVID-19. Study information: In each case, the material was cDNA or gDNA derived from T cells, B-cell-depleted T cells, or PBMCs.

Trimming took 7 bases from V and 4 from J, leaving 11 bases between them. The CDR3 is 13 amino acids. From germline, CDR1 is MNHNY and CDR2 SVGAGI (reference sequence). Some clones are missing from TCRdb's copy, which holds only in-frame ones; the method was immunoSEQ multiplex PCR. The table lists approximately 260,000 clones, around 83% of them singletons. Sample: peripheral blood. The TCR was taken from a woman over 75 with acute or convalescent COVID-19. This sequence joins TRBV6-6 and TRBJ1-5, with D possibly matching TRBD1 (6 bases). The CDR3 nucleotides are TGTGCCAGCACCTCAACAGGGAATCAGCCCCAGCATTTT. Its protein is CASTSTGNQPQHF.